Below, one TCR beta chain is given with its context. The data are from a study of OX40 agonist ivuxolimab in advanced cancers. Repertoires were generated with immunoSEQ multiplex PCR, while TCRdb's copy carries only in-frame clones and drops some. Found here are some 13,000 clones, 87% of them singletons; the top ten hold under 8.5%. Collection of blood occurred at baseline, at cycle 4 day 1, and at cycle 7 day 1. V dropped 0 bases and J dropped 11 bases, with 16 bases sitting between them. CDR1 and CDR2 (germline): SQVTM, ANQGSEA. The CDR3 contains 13 residues. The receptor comes from an adult with an advanced solid tumor such as melanoma, head and neck, liver or kidney cancer. The sequencing here drew on CD4+ or CD8+ T cells sorted from blood, taken in a trial of the OX40 agonist ivuxolimab. The chain recombines TRBV29-1 with TRBJ1-2; D is uncertain. The CDR3 DNA reads TGCAGCGTTGAAGACCCGAAAACAGACGGGTACACCTTC. Its translation: CSVEDPKTDGYTF.